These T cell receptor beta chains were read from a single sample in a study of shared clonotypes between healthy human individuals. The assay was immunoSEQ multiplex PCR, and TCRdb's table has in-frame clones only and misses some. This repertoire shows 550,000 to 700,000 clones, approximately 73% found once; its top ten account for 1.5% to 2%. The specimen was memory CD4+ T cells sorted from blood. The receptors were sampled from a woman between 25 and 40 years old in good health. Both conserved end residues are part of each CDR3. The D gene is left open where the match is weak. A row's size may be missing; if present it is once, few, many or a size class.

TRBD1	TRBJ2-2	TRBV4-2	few	TGTGCCAGCAGCCACTGGACAGGGGGATCCACCGGGGAGCTGTTTTTT	CASSHWTGGSTGELFF
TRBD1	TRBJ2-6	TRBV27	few	TGTGCCAGCACCAAAGATGGGACAGGGCCCGGGGCCAACGTCCTGACTTTC	CASTKDGTGPGANVLTF
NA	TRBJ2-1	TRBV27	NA	TGTGCCAGCATGAGGGGAACCGGTGACTCTATCTACAATGAGCAGTTCTTC	CASMRGTGDSIYNEQFF
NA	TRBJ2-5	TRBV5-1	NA	TGCGCCAGCAGCTTGTGGGAGCAGGAGACCCAGTACTTC	CASSLWEQETQYF
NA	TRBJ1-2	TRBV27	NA	TGTGCCAGCAGTTTATCTGGGACGAGCGGCTACACCTTC	CASSLSGTSGYTF
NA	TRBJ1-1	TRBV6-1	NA	TGTGCCAGCAGTGTGGGCAGGGGTGATGAAGCTTTCTTT	CASSVGRGDEAFF
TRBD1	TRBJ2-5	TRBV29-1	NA	TGCAGCGTTGAGTCCGGGACAGGAGAGACCCAGTACTTC	CSVESGTGETQYF
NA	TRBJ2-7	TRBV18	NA	TGTGCCAGCTCCCGGACTACCGATTCCTACGAGCAGTACTTC	CASSRTTDSYEQYF
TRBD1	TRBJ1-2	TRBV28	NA	TGTGCCAGCAGCTTAGCGATAGGGACAGTGAGTTATGGCTACACCTTC	CASSLAIGTVSYGYTF
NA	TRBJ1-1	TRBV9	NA	TGTGCCAGCAGCTCACTGACTGAAGCTTTCTTT	CASSSLTEAFF
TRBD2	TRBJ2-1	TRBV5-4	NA	TGTGCCAGCAGCTTGGGGGGCGGGAGCAGTGATGAGCAGTTCTTC	CASSLGGGSSDEQFF
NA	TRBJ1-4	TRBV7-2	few	TGTGCCAGCAGCTTACGTTTCGGGGCGACTAATGAAAAACTGTTTTTT	CASSLRFGATNEKLFF
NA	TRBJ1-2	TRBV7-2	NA	TGTGCCAGCAGCTCTACTATACTCCGGGGATATGGCTACACCTTC	CASSSTILRGYGYTF
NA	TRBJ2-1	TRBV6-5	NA	TGTGCCAGCAGCCCCCGCATTTACAATGAGCAGTTCTTC	CASSPRIYNEQFF
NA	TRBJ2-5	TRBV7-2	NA	TGTGCCAGCAGCACGGGCCAGGTCGAGACCCAGTACTTC	CASSTGQVETQYF
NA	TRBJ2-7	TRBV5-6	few	TGTGCCAGCAGCTTTGAAGGGGCCTACTACGAGCAGTACTTC	CASSFEGAYYEQYF
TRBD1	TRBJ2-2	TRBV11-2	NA	TGTGCCAGCAGCTTAGCGCGGCCGGGACAGGGTATCACCGGGGAGCTGTTTTTT	CASSLARPGQGITGELFF
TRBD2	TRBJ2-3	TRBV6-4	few	TGTGCCAGCAGTGAACTAGCGGGTAGCACAGATACGCAGTATTTT	CASSELAGSTDTQYF
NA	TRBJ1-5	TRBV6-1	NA	TGTGCCAGCGCGAGGGGAAATAGCAATCAGCCCCAGCATTTT	CASARGNSNQPQHF
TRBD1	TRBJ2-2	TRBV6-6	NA	TGTGCCAGCAGTCCACAGGGGAGAGGTAACACCGGGGAGCTGTTTTTT	CASSPQGRGNTGELFF
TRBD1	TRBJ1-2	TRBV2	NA	TGTGCCAGCAAAGGACAGGGTAACTATGGCTACACCTTC	CASKGQGNYGYTF
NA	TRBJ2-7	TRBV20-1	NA	TGCAGTGCCTGGGGGCGCCTGGAGCAGTACTTC	CSAWGRLEQYF
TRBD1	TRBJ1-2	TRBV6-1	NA	TGTGCCAGCAGTTCCGGGACAGCGTACTATGGCTACACCTTC	CASSSGTAYYGYTF